This T cell receptor beta chain was recovered during a study of long-term antiretroviral therapy in people with HIV. Findings of the study overall: The range of CDR3 lengths in HIV repertoires proved narrower than that found in controls.

Regarding this clone: Its specificity is not known.

Investigators performed immunoSEQ version v3.0 at survey level. Method: immunoSEQ multiplex PCR; TCRdb's copy keeps in-frame clones and lacks some. The sample has some 27,000 clones, roughly 84% seen once. Germline CDR1 LGHNA, CDR2 YNFKEQ. The CDR3 contains 13 residues. Trimming shortened V by 0 bases and J by 6 bases, and 7 bases separated the two germline ends. The chain has TRBV4-2 and TRBJ2-3; possible D gene TRBD2, 6 bases. The sequence came from a man in his forties with HIV. This sample comprised unsorted PBMCs, obtained 3 years after starting antiretroviral therapy. In DNA form, the CDR3 reads TGTGCCAGCAGCCAAGATGGAGGGGATACGCAGTATTTT. Its translation: CASSQDGGDTQYF.